This is a list of T cell receptor beta chains from one sample in a study of shared clonotypes between healthy human individuals. The protocol was immunoSEQ multiplex PCR, while the TCRdb copy is restricted to in-frame clones and leaves out a portion. The profile shows 2 million to 2.5 million clones, 95% of them singletons. The source material was naive CD4+ T cells sorted from blood. These receptors originate from a man aged 18 to 29 in good health. Each CDR3 is given with its conserved first and last residue. D genes are given only for firm matches. Expanded clones get a size class; other rows say once, few or many, or leave the size out.

J gene: TRBJ2-3; D gene: TRBD2; clone size: few; V gene: TRBV18; CDR3 protein: CASSLGVAGGTDTQYF; CDR3 DNA: TGTGCCAGCTCACTTGGGGTAGCGGGAGGCACAGATACGCAGTATTTT
J gene: TRBJ2-5; D gene: .; clone size: .; V gene: TRBV29-1; CDR3 protein: CSVEGLAGGLQETQYF; CDR3 DNA: TGCAGCGTTGAAGGGTTGGCAGGGGGGCTCCAAGAGACCCAGTACTTC
J gene: TRBJ1-5; D gene: TRBD1; clone size: .; V gene: TRBV6-6; CDR3 protein: CASSPQGEGPQPQHF; CDR3 DNA: TGTGCCAGCAGTCCCCAGGGGGAAGGGCCTCAGCCCCAGCATTTT
J gene: TRBJ2-7; D gene: TRBD1; clone size: .; V gene: TRBV10-1; CDR3 protein: CASRPKEQGLSWLGEQYF; CDR3 DNA: TGCGCCAGCAGACCGAAAGAACAGGGGCTCTCATGGCTTGGCGAGCAGTACTTC
J gene: TRBJ1-5; D gene: .; clone size: .; V gene: TRBV19; CDR3 protein: CAASLVYGNQPQHF; CDR3 DNA: TGTGCCGCATCACTAGTGTATGGCAATCAGCCCCAGCATTTT
J gene: TRBJ1-3; D gene: .; clone size: .; V gene: TRBV5-8; CDR3 protein: CASSRQGTGNTIYF; CDR3 DNA: TGTGCCAGCAGCCGGCAGGGAACAGGAAACACCATATATTTT
J gene: TRBJ2-1; D gene: TRBD1; clone size: .; V gene: TRBV9; CDR3 protein: CASSVKTGGREQFF; CDR3 DNA: TGTGCCAGCAGCGTCAAAACAGGGGGGCGGGAGCAGTTCTTC
J gene: TRBJ1-2; D gene: .; clone size: .; V gene: TRBV19; CDR3 protein: CASSDGAWGGYTF; CDR3 DNA: TGTGCCAGTAGCGACGGCGCCTGGGGTGGCTACACCTTC
J gene: TRBJ1-5; D gene: .; clone size: .; V gene: TRBV6-6; CDR3 protein: CASRNFLRGGDQPQHF; CDR3 DNA: TGTGCCAGCAGGAATTTCCTCAGGGGAGGAGATCAGCCCCAGCATTTT
J gene: TRBJ1-1; D gene: .; clone size: .; V gene: TRBV9; CDR3 protein: CASSVGGSRMNTEAFF; CDR3 DNA: TGTGCCAGCAGCGTCGGTGGCAGCCGAATGAACACTGAAGCTTTCTTT
J gene: TRBJ2-1; D gene: .; clone size: .; V gene: TRBV6-5; CDR3 protein: CASSYSRGISYNEQFF; CDR3 DNA: TGTGCCAGCAGTTACTCACGAGGGATCTCCTACAATGAGCAGTTCTTC
J gene: TRBJ1-2; D gene: TRBD1; clone size: .; V gene: TRBV6-1; CDR3 protein: CASSEGTGHYGYTF; CDR3 DNA: TGTGCCAGCAGTGAAGGGACAGGGCACTATGGCTACACCTTC
J gene: TRBJ2-1; D gene: .; clone size: .; V gene: TRBV18; CDR3 protein: CASSPPASNEQFF; CDR3 DNA: TGTGCCAGCTCACCACCGGCGTCAAATGAGCAGTTCTTC
J gene: TRBJ1-3; D gene: TRBD1; clone size: .; V gene: TRBV18; CDR3 protein: CASSPSGQATGNTIYF; CDR3 DNA: TGTGCCAGCTCACCCTCCGGACAGGCGACTGGAAACACCATATATTTT
J gene: TRBJ1-5; D gene: TRBD1; clone size: .; V gene: TRBV6-1; CDR3 protein: CASSPGTGSNQPQHF; CDR3 DNA: TGTGCCAGCAGTCCGGGGACAGGTAGCAATCAGCCCCAGCATTTT
J gene: TRBJ1-4; D gene: TRBD1; clone size: .; V gene: TRBV18; CDR3 protein: CASSPLWDRGVHEKLFF; CDR3 DNA: TGTGCCAGCTCACCACTCTGGGACAGGGGGGTCCATGAAAAACTGTTTTTT
J gene: TRBJ2-7; D gene: TRBD2; clone size: .; V gene: TRBV10-3; CDR3 protein: CAISETGGTYEQYF; CDR3 DNA: TGTGCCATCAGTGAAACGGGAGGGACCTACGAGCAGTACTTC
J gene: TRBJ2-7; D gene: .; clone size: .; V gene: TRBV18; CDR3 protein: CASSPTVLYEQYF; CDR3 DNA: TGTGCCAGCTCACCGACGGTACTCTACGAGCAGTACTTC
J gene: TRBJ2-5; D gene: TRBD2; clone size: .; V gene: TRBV5-1; CDR3 protein: CASSYSSGGARSQETQYF; CDR3 DNA: TGCGCCAGCAGCTATTCTAGCGGGGGGGCAAGGTCCCAAGAGACCCAGTACTTC
J gene: TRBJ2-7; D gene: TRBD1; clone size: .; V gene: TRBV30; CDR3 protein: CAWRGGQGPYEQYF; CDR3 DNA: TGTGCCTGGAGGGGAGGACAGGGGCCCTACGAGCAGTACTTC
J gene: TRBJ2-7; D gene: TRBD2; clone size: .; V gene: TRBV5-1; CDR3 protein: CASTPLAGEDEQYF; CDR3 DNA: TGCGCCAGCACCCCACTAGCGGGAGAGGATGAGCAGTACTTC
J gene: TRBJ2-1; D gene: TRBD2; clone size: .; V gene: TRBV10-2; CDR3 protein: CATGLAGSSYNEQFF; CDR3 DNA: TGCGCCACCGGACTAGCGGGGAGCTCCTACAATGAGCAGTTCTTC
J gene: TRBJ2-5; D gene: .; clone size: .; V gene: TRBV9; CDR3 protein: CASSVVSGLGTQYF; CDR3 DNA: TGTGCCAGCAGCGTAGTGTCAGGGCTTGGGACCCAGTACTTC
J gene: TRBJ2-2; D gene: .; clone size: .; V gene: TRBV5-1; CDR3 protein: CASSSPGNTGELFF; CDR3 DNA: TGCGCCAGCAGCTCGCCTGGCAACACCGGGGAGCTGTTTTTT
J gene: TRBJ2-1; D gene: .; clone size: .; V gene: TRBV27; CDR3 protein: CASSLQGGNNNEQFF; CDR3 DNA: TGTGCCAGCAGCCTACAGGGAGGCAACAACAATGAGCAGTTCTTC
J gene: TRBJ1-1; D gene: .; clone size: .; V gene: TRBV27; CDR3 protein: CASSPRGAEAFF; CDR3 DNA: TGTGCCAGCAGTCCCCGGGGGGCTGAAGCTTTCTTT
J gene: TRBJ1-1; D gene: .; clone size: .; V gene: TRBV27; CDR3 protein: CASSLSIITGTSGEAFF; CDR3 DNA: TGTGCCAGCAGTTTAAGTATAATCACAGGAACCTCTGGAGAAGCTTTCTTT
J gene: TRBJ2-5; D gene: .; clone size: .; V gene: TRBV7-2; CDR3 protein: CASSFVGNQETQYF; CDR3 DNA: TGTGCCAGCAGCTTCGTGGGGAACCAAGAGACCCAGTACTTC
J gene: TRBJ2-2; D gene: .; clone size: .; V gene: TRBV11-2; CDR3 protein: CASSFRPFPGELFF; CDR3 DNA: TGTGCCAGCAGCTTCCGACCCTTCCCCGGGGAGCTGTTTTTT
J gene: TRBJ2-5; D gene: TRBD1; clone size: .; V gene: TRBV2; CDR3 protein: CASSGDRYNQETQYF; CDR3 DNA: TGTGCCAGCAGTGGGGACAGGTATAACCAAGAGACCCAGTACTTC
J gene: TRBJ2-7; D gene: .; clone size: .; V gene: TRBV5-1; CDR3 protein: CASSPTDRKSEQYF; CDR3 DNA: TGCGCCAGCAGCCCGACGGACAGAAAGTCCGAGCAGTACTTC
J gene: TRBJ2-3; D gene: TRBD2; clone size: .; V gene: TRBV4-3; CDR3 protein: CASSQTTSGSTDTQYF; CDR3 DNA: TGCGCCAGCAGCCAAACGACTAGCGGATCCACAGATACGCAGTATTTT
J gene: TRBJ2-2; D gene: .; clone size: .; V gene: TRBV4-1; CDR3 protein: CASSRLRWGRENTGELFF; CDR3 DNA: TGCGCCAGCAGCCGATTGAGGTGGGGCAGGGAGAACACCGGGGAGCTGTTTTTT
J gene: TRBJ2-5; D gene: TRBD2; clone size: .; V gene: TRBV4-3; CDR3 protein: CASSQGASGSGETQYF; CDR3 DNA: TGCGCCAGCAGCCAAGGAGCTAGCGGGAGTGGAGAGACCCAGTACTTC
J gene: TRBJ2-3; D gene: TRBD1; clone size: .; V gene: TRBV4-1; CDR3 protein: CASSRQGPATDTQYF; CDR3 DNA: TGCGCCAGCAGTAGACAGGGACCAGCCACAGATACGCAGTATTTT
J gene: TRBJ2-7; D gene: .; clone size: .; V gene: TRBV7-2; CDR3 protein: CASSLAPIWAEQYF; CDR3 DNA: TGTGCCAGCAGCTTAGCGCCTATTTGGGCCGAGCAGTACTTC
J gene: TRBJ2-5; D gene: TRBD2; clone size: .; V gene: TRBV5-1; CDR3 protein: CASSTGGTNQETQYF; CDR3 DNA: TGCGCCAGCAGTACGGGGGGTACTAACCAAGAGACCCAGTACTTC
J gene: TRBJ1-2; D gene: .; clone size: .; V gene: TRBV6-1; CDR3 protein: CASSETLANYGYTF; CDR3 DNA: TGTGCCAGCAGTGAGACCTTAGCTAACTATGGCTACACCTTC
J gene: TRBJ1-5; D gene: .; clone size: .; V gene: TRBV6-1; CDR3 protein: CASSEAGRGNQPQHF; CDR3 DNA: TGTGCCAGCAGTGAGGCTGGTAGGGGCAATCAGCCCCAGCATTTT
J gene: TRBJ2-7; D gene: .; clone size: few; V gene: TRBV11-2; CDR3 protein: CASSSIKPGLETYEQYF; CDR3 DNA: TGTGCCAGCAGCTCTATAAAGCCGGGACTGGAGACCTACGAGCAGTACTTC
J gene: TRBJ1-1; D gene: .; clone size: .; V gene: TRBV5-1; CDR3 protein: CASSPPTGALNTEAFF; CDR3 DNA: TGCGCCAGCAGCCCACCAACGGGGGCCTTGAACACTGAAGCTTTCTTT
J gene: TRBJ1-4; D gene: .; clone size: .; V gene: TRBV7-9; CDR3 protein: CASSPLARTTNEKLFF; CDR3 DNA: TGTGCCAGCAGCCCCCTGGCACGTACAACTAATGAAAAACTGTTTTTT